This TCR beta chain was identified in a study of cytomegalovirus exposure and HLA in healthy donors. Amplification used 60 Vbeta primers and 13 Jbeta primers. TCRdb keeps only in-frame clones here, not all; method: immunoSEQ multiplex PCR. The table lists over 80,000 clones, 55% to 80% of them singletons. V lost 1 base, J lost 6 bases, and 4 bases stayed unmatched. Germline loops: CDR1 MDHEN, CDR2 SYDVKM. The CDR3 is 16 amino acids. This sequence joins TRBV28 and TRBJ1-6; the match to TRBD1 covers 9 bases. This clonotype originated in a middle-aged man in good health and CMV-seronegative. Sequencing used PBMCs. In nucleotides, the CDR3 is TGTGCCAGCAGTTTATTGACAGGGGGTATTAATTCACCCCTCCACTTT. This encodes CASSLLTGGINSPLHF.